In its sample, the clone carrying this TCR beta chain was seen a few times. The antigen remains undetermined. The data originate from a study of Graves' ophthalmopathy and Graves' hyperthyroidism. Findings and limits, study-wide: The study's model predicted ophthalmopathy progression at approximately 70% sensitivity and about 72% specificity. Ophthalmopathy versus stable hyperthyroidism: 13-signature model gave less than 90% sensitivity, 75% to 83% specificity.

Using RNA transcripts, the TCR beta CDR3 regions were amplified. Second-round multiplex PCR came after first-round RT-PCR with HTBI primers. TCRdb re-called the multiplex PCR reads with MiXCR, one entry per CDR3 protein. The sample has 560,000 or so distinct CDR3 sequences, roughly 39% seen once; the top ten hold less than 4.5%. Germline CDR1 MDHEN, CDR2 SYDVKM. The CDR3 is 14 amino acids. The trim removed 5 bases at V and 4 bases at J, leaving 6 bases unmatched. Specimen: peripheral blood or thyroid tissue (not recorded which). The TCR comes from an adult man with Graves' hyperthyroidism. The chain uses TRBV28 and TRBJ1-2, with TRBD1 matching over 8 bases. CDR3 sequence: CASSPPGTGYGYTF. In DNA form, the CDR3 reads TGTGCCAGCAGTCCCCCCGGGACAGGCTATGGCTACACCTTC.